This TCR beta chain was captured by sequencing in a study of shared clonotypes between healthy human individuals. Repertoires were generated with immunoSEQ multiplex PCR, while TCRdb's copy carries only in-frame clones and drops some. The data show about 1 million clones, 75% seen once. The germline V and J ends were trimmed by 8 bases and 7 bases, with 17 bases remaining between them. CDR1 is WNHNN, CDR2 SYGVQD, per germline (reference sequence). This CDR3 spans 13 amino acids. The TCR originated in a young man in good health. V usage is TRBV10-1 and J usage is TRBJ1-2; the D gene is possibly TRBD1 (6 bases). Sample: memory CD4+ T cells sorted from blood. Specified subset: CD45RA-negative fraction. CDR3 loop: CASRPRGYRGYTF. In nucleotides, the CDR3 is TGCGCCAGCCGCCCTAGGGGGTATCGTGGCTACACCTTC.